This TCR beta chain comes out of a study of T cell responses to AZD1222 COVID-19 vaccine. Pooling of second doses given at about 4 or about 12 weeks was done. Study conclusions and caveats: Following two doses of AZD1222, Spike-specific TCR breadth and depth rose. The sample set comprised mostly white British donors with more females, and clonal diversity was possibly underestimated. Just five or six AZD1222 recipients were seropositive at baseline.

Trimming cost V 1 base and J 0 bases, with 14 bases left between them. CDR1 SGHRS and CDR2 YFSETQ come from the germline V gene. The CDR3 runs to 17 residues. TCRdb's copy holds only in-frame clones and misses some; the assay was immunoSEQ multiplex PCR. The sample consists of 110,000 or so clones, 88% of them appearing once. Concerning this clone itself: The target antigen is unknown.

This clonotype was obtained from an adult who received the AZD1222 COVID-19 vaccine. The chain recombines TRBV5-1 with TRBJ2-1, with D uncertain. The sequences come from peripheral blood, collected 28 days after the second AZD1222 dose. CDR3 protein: CASSLNAGSSSYNEQFF. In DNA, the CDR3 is TGCGCCAGCAGCTTGAACGCAGGTTCGAGCTCCTACAATGAGCAGTTCTTC.